A single T cell receptor beta chain is shown here with its context. Its antigen remains unidentified. Trimming pared 2 bases from V and 7 bases from J, leaving 12 bases between. The CDR3 covers 12 residues. CDR1 is GTSNPN, CDR2 SVGIG, per germline (reference sequence). The assay was immunoSEQ multiplex PCR, and TCRdb's table has in-frame clones only and misses some. This table has 100,000 to 150,000 clones, roughly 93% appearing once. These data originate in a study of T cell responses to AZD1222 COVID-19 vaccine. Background on the study: Pooling was applied to second doses at about 4 or about 12 weeks. Study observations and caveats: There were mostly white British donors and more females than males, and clonal diversity was possibly underestimated.

This chain links TRBV30 with TRBJ2-7; D not certain. The source of this sequence is an adult in good health. The starting material was peripheral blood, obtained on day 0 of AZD1222 vaccination. CDR3 loop: CAWSPTVWEQYF. For the CDR3, the DNA is TGTGCCTGGAGTCCCACGGTGTGGGAGCAGTACTTC.